This TCR beta chain was retrieved from a study of T-cell memory formation after mild COVID-19. Background on the study: Largely, TCR clusters stayed within a single donor.

The germline CDR1 and CDR2 sequences are SEHNR and FQNEAQ (reference sequence). CDR3 size: 12 residues. V gave up 4 bases and J gave up 12 bases, with 13 bases separating them. Comment on this clonotype: Antigen specificity is unknown.

Study findings and constraints: CD4+ clones that contracted lay mainly in CM and EM; CD8+ ones lay in EMRA. Pre-infection memory carried some responding clones, suggesting that cross-reactive memory joined.

TCR alpha and TCR beta cDNA libraries carrying sample barcodes and UMIs were produced by 5'RACE using constant-segment primers. TCRdb re-derived calls from the 5' RACE reads in MiXCR, one entry per CDR3 protein. Among some 120,000 distinct CDR3 sequences listed, 16% were seen once. The sequenced material came from PBMCs or a T cell subset sorted from them (not recorded which). This TCR came from an adult woman who had mild COVID-19 (a few samples of this study predate the infection). Cell type and time point are not known. This sequence joins TRBV7-9 and TRBJ2-1; no clear D gene. CDR3: CASSSRRVRQFF. DNA for the CDR3: TGTGCCAGCAGCTCCCGGCGAGTTAGGCAGTTCTTC.